These 22 T cell receptor beta chains were all obtained from the same sample, sequenced in a study of cytomegalovirus exposure and HLA in healthy donors. Researchers ran the PCR with 60 Vbeta and 13 Jbeta primers. Libraries were prepared by immunoSEQ multiplex PCR; TCRdb keeps only in-frame clonotypes and omits some of them. The data show about 170,000 clones, over 70% seen once. Sequencing was carried out using PBMCs. These receptor sequences come from a female donor in good health and CMV-seronegative.

This clone has a handful of counts. The rearrangement joins TRBV2 to TRBJ2-5; 9 bases line up with TRBD1. This CDR3 comprises 15 residues. Germline CDR1 SNHLY, CDR2 FYNNEI. Trimming removed 5 bases from V and 2 bases from J; junction bases left unmatched: 6. The CDR3 DNA reads TGTGCCAGCAGTAGGGGACAGGGACCACAAGAGACCCAGTACTTC. It yields the protein CASSRGQGPQETQYF.

The rearrangement joins TRBV28 to TRBJ1-5, with 7 nucleotides matching TRBD1. The CDR3 is 14 amino acids. V gave up 2 bases and J gave up 7 bases; unmatched junction bases: 5. Per the germline V gene, CDR1 is MDHEN and CDR2 is SYDVKM. CDR3 coding DNA: TGTGCCAGCAGTTTAACAACAGGGGAACAGCCCCAGCATTTT. This sequence encodes CASSLTTGEQPQHF.

A few counts support this clone. The chain uses TRBV19 and TRBJ1-1; D perhaps matches TRBD1 (6 bases). Trimming stripped 9 bases from V and 1 base from J, with 12 bases between. Germline V lookup: CDR1 LNHDA, CDR2 SQIVND (reference sequence). This CDR3 is built from 13 residues. The CDR3 spells CASGDTGNTEAFF. The DNA of the CDR3 is TGTGCCAGCGGGGACACGGGGAACACTGAAGCTTTCTTT.

This chain joins TRBV28 and TRBJ1-2, with 9 bases lining up with TRBD1. The V gene end was trimmed by 4 bases and the J gene end by 3 bases; junction bases not matched to a gene: 15. From germline, CDR1 is MDHEN and CDR2 SYDVKM. The CDR3 has 18 residues. The CDR3 region is CASSSTHQDRGAYYGYTF. CDR3 nucleotides: TGTGCCAGCAGTTCCACCCACCAGGACAGGGGAGCCTACTATGGCTACACCTTC.

This clone occurred once. This chain links TRBV6-5 with TRBJ2-7; 7 bases are a match to TRBD1. V shed 6 bases, J shed 4 bases, and the junction held 9 bases outside the gene matches. CDR1 and CDR2 from the germline V gene are MNHEY and SVGAGI. The CDR3 runs to 14 residues. The CDR3 is CASRVRQGRYEQYF. CDR3 DNA: TGTGCCAGCAGAGTGAGACAGGGAAGATACGAGCAGTACTTC.

The chain couples TRBV9 to TRBJ1-6, with a possible D match to TRBD1 (6 bases). The V gene's germline CDR1 is SGDLS and CDR2 YYNGEE. The ends were cut back, 5 bases at V and 7 bases at J, with 13 bases in the middle. This CDR3 spans 14 amino acids. The CDR3 is CASSALRGNSPLHF. CDR3 DNA: TGTGCCAGCAGTGCATTAAGGGGGAATTCACCCCTCCACTTT. Full variable domain (outside the CDR3, taken from reference TRBV9 and TRBJ1-6): DSGVTQTPKHLITATGQRVTLRCSPRSGDLSVYWYQQSLDQGLQFLIQYYNGEERAKGNILERFSAQQFPDLHSELNLSSLELGDSALYFCASSALRGNSPLHFGNGTRLTVT.

The chain has TRBV9 and TRBJ2-5; 9 bases agree with TRBD1. The assigned J gene may be wrong: the sequence end matches TRBJ2-7 better. CDR3 size: 15 residues. Germline lookup yields CDR1 SGDLS and CDR2 YYNGEE. CDR3 bases: TGTGCCAGCAGCGAGTCACAGGGGGCAACCTACGAGCAGTACTTC. It translates to CASSESQGATYEQYF.

V gene TRBV9 combines with J gene TRBJ1-1; weak D call: TRBD1 (6 bases). CDR1 SGDLS and CDR2 YYNGEE come from the germline V gene. This CDR3 is built from 14 residues. The V end lost 1 base, the J end lost 4 bases, and 11 bases lay between the germline ends. The CDR3: CASSVYRAGTEAFF. The CDR3 nucleotides read TGTGCCAGCAGCGTATACAGGGCTGGCACTGAAGCTTTCTTT.

This clone showed up just a few times. The chain joins TRBV6-6 to TRBJ1-3; a possible D gene is TRBD1 (5 bases). V was trimmed by 6 bases and J by 0 bases, leaving 15 bases between them. Per germline, CDR1 MNHNY and CDR2 SVGAGI (reference sequence). CDR3 length: 16 amino acids. This CDR3 is CASRLRGPYSGNTIYF. The CDR3 DNA follows: TGTGCCAGCAGACTAAGGGGTCCCTACTCTGGAAACACCATATATTTT.

The rearrangement joins TRBV28 to TRBJ2-7; 7 nucleotides match TRBD2. V lost 8 bases to trimming and J lost 6 bases; unmatched junction nucleotides: 7. CDR3 length: 12 amino acids. Germline V gives CDR1 MDHEN, CDR2 SYDVKM. The CDR3 sequence is CASEKRGVEQYF. In DNA form, the CDR3 reads TGTGCCAGCGAGAAGCGGGGAGTCGAGCAGTACTTC. The variable domain in full, completed from reference TRBV28 and TRBJ2-7, reads DVKVTQSSRYLVKRTGEKVFLECVQDMDHENMFWYRQDPGLGLRLIYFSYDVKMKEKGDIPEGYSVSREKKERFSLILESASTNQTSMYLCASEKRGVEQYFGPGTRLTVT.

The CDR3 reads CASSGNSQETQYF. The CDR3 DNA sequence: TGTGCCAGCAGCGGCAACTCACAAGAGACCCAGTACTTC. This chain uses TRBV9 with TRBJ2-5; D unresolved. The CDR3 is 13 amino acids. CDR1 and CDR2 (germline): SGDLS, YYNGEE. Deletions cut 3 bases from V and 2 bases from J, with 8 bases between.

The J gene is TRBJ1-5, the V gene TRBV6-1; no clear D gene. This CDR3 is 14 amino acids long. The V end was cut by 0 bases, the J end by 4 bases, with 7 bases between. Germline CDR1 and CDR2: MNHNS and SASEGT. The CDR3 here is CASSEALANQPQHF. The CDR3 DNA sequence: TGTGCCAGCAGTGAAGCTCTAGCAAATCAGCCCCAGCATTTT.

The table lists this clone with a count of one. The V and J genes are TRBV29-1 and TRBJ2-2, with a weak D call TRBD1 (6 bases). Germline V gene lookup returns CDR1 SQVTM and CDR2 ANQGSEA. V shed 5 bases and J shed 5 bases, with 18 bases lying between them. The length of the CDR3 is 15 residues. The CDR3 DNA reads as TGCAGCGTTAAGCAACCGGGACAAGGAACCGGGGAGCTGTTTTTT. This gives the protein CSVKQPGQGTGELFF.

This chain uses TRBV2 with TRBJ2-5; 7 nucleotides line up with TRBD2. The CDR3 has 14 residues. V lost 4 bases, J lost 11 bases, and 13 bases stayed unmatched. CDR1 and CDR2 from the germline V gene are SNHLY and FYNNEI. Here the CDR3 reads CASSVGLGLGEQYF. Here the CDR3 DNA reads TGTGCCAGCAGTGTCGGACTAGGACTTGGGGAGCAGTACTTC.

The rearrangement links TRBV2 to TRBJ2-5; the D gene is possibly TRBD2 (6 bases). The J call may be faulty, since TRBJ2-7 better matches the DNA end. The germline V gene encodes CDR1 SNHLY and CDR2 FYNNEI. The CDR3 is made up of 14 amino acids. In nucleotides, the CDR3 is TGTGCCACCGCCCTTCGTCGGGAGTCCTACGAGCAGTACTTC. Protein: CATALRRESYEQYF.

The CDR3: CASTGTAGQPQHF. The CDR3, as DNA: TGTGCCAGTACCGGGACCGCGGGACAGCCCCAGCATTTT. The rearrangement uses TRBV19 and TRBJ1-5; D might be TRBD1 (5 bases). With 7 bases removed from V and 7 bases from J, the gap between germline ends came to 14 bases. CDR1 LNHDA and CDR2 SQIVND come from the germline V gene (reference sequence). This CDR3 comprises 13 residues.

This clone was seen a handful of times. The V call is TRBV15, the J call TRBJ2-7; 8 bases line up with TRBD1. The V and J ends lost 4 bases and 4 bases, in that order; junction bases with no gene match: 12. CDR1 is LNHNV and CDR2 is YYDKDF in the germline V gene (reference sequence). This CDR3 comprises 16 residues. CDR3 residues: CATSIWTGRLSYEQYF. In DNA, the CDR3 is TGTGCCACCAGCATCTGGACAGGGAGACTCTCTTACGAGCAGTACTTC.

The chain is built from TRBV11-2 and TRBJ2-1; maybe TRBD1 (5 bases). This CDR3 contains 15 residues. Trimming left V 2 bases short and J 0 bases short, with 8 bases between. The germline gives CDR1 SGHAT, CDR2 FQNNGV. In DNA, the CDR3 is TGTGCCAGCAGCTTACCGGACACCTCCTACAATGAGCAGTTCTTC. It yields the protein CASSLPDTSYNEQFF.

This rearrangement joins TRBV29-1 to TRBJ2-3, with 7 bases lining up with TRBD2. Trimming took 4 bases from V and 0 from J; bases not matched to a gene: 13. Germline CDR1 reads SQVTM; CDR2 reads ANQGSEA. The CDR3 is 17 residues long. CDR3 protein: CSVGGGVKSPSTDTQYF. As DNA, the CDR3 is TGCAGCGTTGGGGGAGGGGTCAAGTCACCCAGCACAGATACGCAGTATTTT.

This clone came up once. The chain recombines TRBV15 with TRBJ1-1; tentatively, D is TRBD1 (6 bases). V lost 9 bases, J lost 0 bases, and 14 bases lay in between. In germline, CDR1 is LNHNV, CDR2 YYDKDF (reference sequence). This CDR3 is built from 14 residues. CDR3 sequence: CATEGGAVNTEAFF. The CDR3 nucleotides read TGTGCCACAGAGGGGGGGGCCGTGAACACTGAAGCTTTCTTT.

The genes are TRBV19 and TRBJ1-5, with TRBD1 matching over 7 bases. Germline V CDR1 and CDR2: LNHDA, SQIVND (reference sequence). Germline trimming cut 8 bases from V and 6 bases from J; bases unmatched to any gene: 4. This CDR3 is 12 amino acids long. Written as DNA, the CDR3 is TGTGCCAGTCAGGGGGGACGTCAGCCCCAGCATTTT. It translates to CASQGGRQPQHF.

The gene calls are TRBV9 and TRBJ2-5; 8 nucleotides line up with TRBD1. The CDR3 runs to 15 residues. The germline gives CDR1 SGDLS, CDR2 YYNGEE. The V segment lost 0 bases and the J segment 0 bases; nucleotides outside the gene matches: 1. The CDR3 coding sequence is TGTGCCAGCAGCGTAGGGACAGGGTACCAAGAGACCCAGTACTTC. The encoded protein is CASSVGTGYQETQYF.